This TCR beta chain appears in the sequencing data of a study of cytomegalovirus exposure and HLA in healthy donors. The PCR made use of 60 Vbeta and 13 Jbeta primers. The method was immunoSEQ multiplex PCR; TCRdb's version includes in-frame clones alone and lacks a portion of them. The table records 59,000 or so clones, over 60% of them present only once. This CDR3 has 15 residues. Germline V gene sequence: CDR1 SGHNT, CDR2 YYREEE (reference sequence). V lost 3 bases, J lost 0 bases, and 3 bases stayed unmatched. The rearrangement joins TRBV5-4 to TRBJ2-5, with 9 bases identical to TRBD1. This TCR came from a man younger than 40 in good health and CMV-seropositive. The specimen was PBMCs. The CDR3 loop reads CASSWGQGDQETQYF. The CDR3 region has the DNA TGTGCCAGCAGCTGGGGACAGGGCGACCAAGAGACCCAGTACTTC.